Given below is one T cell receptor beta chain in context. Original handling: Cell counts per sample came from amplifying reference gene primers. Sequencing was performed with immunoSEQ multiplex PCR; in TCRdb, only in-frame clones are kept and a portion is missing. Clone size and the V and J calls come from that table; the DNA yielded D and trimming. This repertoire shows approximately 260,000 clones, approximately 83% found once; its top ten account for 8% to 13%. These data are taken from a study of blood T cell repertoires in COVID-19. Across the study: The study drew acute and convalescent COVID-19 samples from the United States, Italy and Spain.

V lost 4 bases, J lost 2 bases, and 2 bases stayed unmatched. Germline V gene sequence: CDR1 SGHNT, CDR2 YYREEE (reference sequence). This CDR3 spans 14 amino acids. The rearrangement links TRBV5-4 to TRBJ1-2, with TRBD1 matching 10 bases. The sequence came from a woman aged 70-85 years with acute or convalescent COVID-19. The sample consisted of peripheral blood. CDR3 in amino acids: CASSPGQGNYGYTF. In DNA, the CDR3 is TGTGCCAGCAGCCCGGGACAGGGGAACTATGGCTACACCTTC.